The 18 T cell receptor beta chains reported below all come from one sample, sequenced in a study of Graves' ophthalmopathy and Graves' hyperthyroidism. CDR3 regions of TCR beta were amplified from RNA transcripts. HTBI primers were employed in first-round RT-PCR, then a second-round multiplex PCR followed. TCRdb itself ran the multiplex PCR reads through MiXCR, one entry per CDR3 protein. The sample contains about 660,000 distinct CDR3 sequences, over 40% of which appear only once. Sequencing input: peripheral blood. The receptors come from an adult man with Graves' ophthalmopathy.

The sample holds many counts of this clonotype. The genes are TRBV10-3 and TRBJ1-4; 9 bases agree with TRBD1. CDR3 size: 14 residues. The V segment lost 6 bases and the J segment 7 bases; nucleotides outside the gene matches: 6. Germline-derived CDR1 and CDR2 are ENHRY and SYGVKD. The CDR3 loop is CAISVGQGSEKLFF. CDR3 bases: TGTGCCATCAGCGTGGGACAGGGTAGTGAAAAACTGTTTTTT.

Comment on this clonotype: Likely a read error: the CDR3 ends without its conserved phenylalanine or tryptophan. This rearrangement joins TRBV29-1 to TRBJ2-7, with 8 bases matching TRBD2. V lost 4 bases, J lost 0 bases, and 2 bases stayed unmatched. Germline loops: CDR1 SQVTM, CDR2 ANQGSEA. This CDR3 region has 13 residues. The CDR3 DNA sequence: TGCAGCGTTGTAGCGGGGTCCTCCTACGAGCAGTACCTC. The encoded protein is CSVVAGSSYEQYL.

This chain links TRBV19 with TRBJ1-5; D is possibly TRBD1 (6 bases). The length of the CDR3 is 15 residues. V was clipped by 11 bases and J by 1 base, with 18 bases between them. CDR1 and CDR2 (germline): LNHDA, SQIVND (reference sequence). CDR3 DNA: TGTGCCTGGAGTGTACTAGGACAGAGCAATCAGCCCCAGCATTTT. Its translation is CAWSVLGQSNQPQHF.

The chain recombines TRBV15 with TRBJ1-1; TRBD1 agrees at 8 bases. The CDR3 is made up of 15 amino acids. Per germline, CDR1 LNHNV and CDR2 YYDKDF (reference sequence). J lost 8 bases, V lost 0 bases, and 8 bases had no gene match. CDR3 residues: CATSRDWPGGKEAFF. The CDR3 DNA follows: TGTGCCACCAGCAGAGATTGGCCAGGGGGCAAGGAAGCTTTCTTT.

This chain links TRBV6-4 with TRBJ2-2, with D possibly TRBD1 on 6 matching bases. V gave up 6 bases and J gave up 5 bases, with 16 bases separating them. The CDR3 is 15 residues long. Germline values: CDR1 MRHNA, CDR2 SNTAGT. As DNA, the CDR3 is TGTGCCAGCAGCCCAGAAGGGGGAGAAACCGGGGAGCTGTTTTTT. It encodes CASSPEGGETGELFF.

V gene TRBV6-2 or TRBV6-3 combines with J gene TRBJ2-5, with TRBD2 matching over 10 bases. TRBJ2-1 matches the DNA end more closely, so the J call is doubtful. CDR1 is MNHEY, CDR2 SVGEGT, per germline. This CDR3 region has 14 residues. This CDR3 reads CASRIAGGPETQFF. The CDR3 bases are TGTGCCAGCAGGATAGCGGGGGGCCCAGAGACCCAGTTCTTC.

The V gene is TRBV19, the J gene TRBJ2-3; D may be TRBD2 (6 bases). Trimming cost V 7 bases and J 4 bases, with 21 bases left between them. The CDR3 contains 16 residues. CDR1 and CDR2 from the germline V gene are LNHDA and SQIVND (reference sequence). The CDR3 nucleotides read TGTGCCAGTATGGGACTTGCTGATCGGACGGCAGATACGCAGTATTTT. Its translation: CASMGLADRTADTQYF.

A word on this clonotype: This sequence may be a read error, since a much larger clone differs from it by one base. This chain links TRBV20-1 with TRBJ1-6; perhaps TRBD1 as D (6 bases). Trimming shortened V by 5 bases and J by 1 base, and 12 bases separated the two germline ends. The CDR3 totals 15 residues. Germline CDR1 DFQATT, CDR2 SNEGSKA (reference sequence). The CDR3 nucleotides read TGCAGTGCTTTACGGGGGGCGTCCTATAATTCACCCCTCCACTTT. Amino acids: CSALRGASYNSPLHF.

This clonotype has a handful of counts. This sequence joins TRBV9 and TRBJ2-3, with no clear D. V lost 8 bases, J lost 4 bases, and 5 bases lay in between. The CDR3 is made up of 10 amino acids. The germline CDR1 and CDR2 sequences are SGDLS and YYNGEE. CDR3 sequence reads: CASSPDTQYF. The CDR3 nucleotides are TGTGCCAGTTCTCCAGATACGCAGTATTTT. The complete variable domain, with remaining parts taken from reference TRBV9 and TRBJ2-3, reads DSGVTQTPKHLITATGQRVTLRCSPRSGDLSVYWYQQSLDQGLQFLIQYYNGEERAKGNILERFSAQQFPDLHSELNLSSLELGDSALYFCASSPDTQYFGPGTRLTVL.

The rearrangement joins TRBV9 to TRBJ1-4, with 9 nucleotides matching TRBD1. The ends lost 7 bases at V and 6 bases at J; junction bases unmatched: 7. Germline V CDR1 and CDR2: SGDLS, YYNGEE. The CDR3 consists of 14 residues. The CDR3 spells CASSSTGGHEKLFF. CDR3 coding DNA: TGTGCCAGCTCGTCTACAGGGGGCCATGAAAAACTGTTTTTT.

This clonotype has a handful of counts. The rearrangement uses TRBV11-2 and TRBJ1-2; the D gene is possibly TRBD1 (5 bases). Per the germline V gene, CDR1 is SGHAT and CDR2 is FQNNGV. The CDR3 spans 15 residues. The V end was cut by 5 bases, the J end by 4 bases, with 17 bases between. The CDR3 here is CASSQDLRGGYGYTF. Here the CDR3 DNA reads TGTGCCAGCAGCCAAGATCTTAGGGGCGGCTATGGCTACACCTTC.

The rearrangement joins TRBV2 to TRBJ1-2; D is undetermined. Between the trimmed V and J ends, which lost 5 bases and 5 bases, there was a span of 12 bases. Germline lookup yields CDR1 SNHLY and CDR2 FYNNEI. This CDR3 comprises 13 residues. Written as DNA, the CDR3 is TGTGCCAGCAGTTACCGAAAAGATTATGGCTACACCTTC. It codes for CASSYRKDYGYTF.

This clonotype was seen a handful of times. This chain connects TRBV7-2 to TRBJ2-7; D is undetermined. The assigned J gene may be wrong: the sequence end matches TRBJ2-1 better. Germline values: CDR1 SGHTA, CDR2 FQGNSA. The CDR3 loop spans 13 amino acids. The CDR3, as DNA: TGTGCCAGCAGCTCGAGCCAGCAGATTGAGCAGTTCTTC. Translated, it gives CASSSSQQIEQFF.

The sample holds a few counts of this clonotype. The chain carries TRBV27 and TRBJ2-7; possible D gene TRBD1, 6 bases. CDR1 is MNHEY and CDR2 is SMNVEV in the germline V gene (reference sequence). Trimming took off 8 bases at V and 6 bases at J, with 17 bases between the two ends. The CDR3 consists of 13 residues. The CDR3 is CASGETGKGEQYF. CDR3 coding DNA: TGTGCCAGCGGGGAAACAGGGAAGGGCGAGCAGTACTTC.

The J gene is TRBJ1-2, the V gene TRBV6-6, with D possibly matching TRBD1 (6 bases). The V end lost 6 bases, the J end lost 6 bases, and 14 bases lay between the germline ends. Per the germline V gene, CDR1 is MNHNY and CDR2 is SVGAGI (reference sequence). The CDR3 totals 13 residues. For the CDR3, the DNA is TGTGCCAGCAGGTTTTTACAGGGTAATGGCTACACCTTC. This encodes CASRFLQGNGYTF.

To note about this clonotype: A much larger clone differs from this one at a single base, so this may be a read error. The V and J genes are TRBV7-2 and TRBJ2-7, with unresolved D. CDR1 and CDR2 (germline): SGHTA, FQGNSA. V was clipped by 4 bases and J by 5 bases, with 9 bases between them. This CDR3 spans 12 amino acids. The CDR3 coding sequence is TGTGCCAGCAGCTCCCTTATCGACGAGCAGTACTTC. It specifies CASSSLIDEQYF.

About this clonotype: Mismatch with germline at one junction end may stem from a read error. This chain connects TRBV19 to TRBJ1-2; no clear D. CDR1 is LNHDA, CDR2 SQIVND, per germline (reference sequence). The CDR3 is 13 amino acids. CDR3 sequence: CASSIGWGYGYTF. The DNA of the CDR3 is TGTGCCAGCAGTATAGGGTGGGGCTATGGCTACACCTTC.

The rearrangement uses TRBV9 and TRBJ1-1; maybe TRBD1 (6 bases). CDR1 is SGDLS, CDR2 YYNGEE, per germline. V was trimmed by 3 bases and J by 1 base, leaving 13 bases between them. The CDR3 has 15 amino acids. The CDR3 DNA reads TGTGCCAGCAGCGCAAACAGGGAGGGGAACACTGAAGCTTTCTTT. Translation: CASSANREGNTEAFF.